This TCR beta chain comes out of a study of regulatory dendritic cells for organ transplantation. V lost 3 bases and J lost 3, with 14 bases in between. The length of the CDR3 is 15 residues. The germline V gene has CDR1 SSHAT and CDR2 FNYEAQ (reference sequence). Study-level findings and limits: Memory CD8+ T cells were the most oligoclonal; naive cells were highly diverse.

With respect to this clone: Its antigen is as yet unknown.

CFSE-labeled sorted T cells met regulatory or mature dendritic cells for 5 to 6 days. Memory T cells were CD45RO+, naive were CD45RA+, sorted by FACS. TCRdb's table, derived via immunoSEQ multiplex PCR, lists solely in-frame clones and lacks some. The data hold about 10,000 clones, with around 71% observed a single time. Specimen: naive CD4+ T cells from blood cultured with dendritic cells. Regarding subset: CD45RA+ naive T cells. The sequence was obtained from a human donor in good health. This rearrangement joins TRBV7-7 to TRBJ2-5, with a tentative D call TRBD2 (7 bases). CDR3 in DNA: TGTGCCAGCAGCTTCAACTGGGGGGGCGAAGAGACCCAGTACTTC. Translating it yields CASSFNWGGEETQYF.